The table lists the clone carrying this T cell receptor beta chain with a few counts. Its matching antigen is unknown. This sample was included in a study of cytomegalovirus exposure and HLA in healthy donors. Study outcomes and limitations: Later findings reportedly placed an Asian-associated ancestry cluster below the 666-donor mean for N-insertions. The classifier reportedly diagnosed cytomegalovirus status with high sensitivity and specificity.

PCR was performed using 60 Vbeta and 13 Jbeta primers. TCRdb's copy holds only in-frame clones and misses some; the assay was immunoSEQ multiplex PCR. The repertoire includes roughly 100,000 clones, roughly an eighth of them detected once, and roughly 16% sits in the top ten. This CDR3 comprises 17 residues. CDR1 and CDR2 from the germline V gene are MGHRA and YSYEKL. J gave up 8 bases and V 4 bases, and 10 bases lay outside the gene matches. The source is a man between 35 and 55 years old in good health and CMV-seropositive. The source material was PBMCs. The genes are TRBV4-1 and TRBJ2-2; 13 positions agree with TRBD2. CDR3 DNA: TGCGCCAGCAGCCGCCCTACTAGCGGGAGGGCCGGAGGGGAGCTGTTTTTT. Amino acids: CASSRPTSGRAGGELFF.